This T cell receptor beta chain was retrieved from a study of early T cells in non-severe SARS-CoV-2 infection. Overall study: Unsorted whole-blood RNA was sequenced in bulk, leaving chains unpaired.

The TCR library protocol was used to attach unique molecular identifiers. These identifiers were attached to individual cDNA molecules. TCRdb ran MiXCR on the 5' RACE reads and lists one entry per CDR3 protein. The sample consists of roughly 65,000 distinct CDR3 sequences, 12% of them appearing once. This clonotype was detected a few times. The specimen sequenced was whole blood. The receptor comes from an adult who was a healthcare worker with PCR-confirmed SARS-CoV-2 infection or an uninfected control (not recorded which).

The CDR3, as DNA: TGTGCCATCACCAGCCGGCTAGCACACTCCTACAATGAGCAGTTCTTC. The encoded protein is CAITSRLAHSYNEQFF. V and J are TRBV10-3 and TRBJ2-1; D possibly corresponds to TRBD2 (5 bases). CDR1 and CDR2 from the germline V gene are ENHRY and SYGVKD. The V end lost 7 bases, the J end lost 0 bases, and 16 bases lay between the germline ends. The CDR3 spans 16 residues.